Presented here are 26 T cell receptor beta chains from one specimen sequenced in a study of shared clonotypes between healthy human individuals. Profiling relied on immunoSEQ multiplex PCR, and the TCRdb table lists in-frame clones only, not all of them. The sample comprises 450,000 to 500,000 clones, 75% to 85% of which are singletons, and roughly 13% rests with the top ten. The sequenced material came from PBMCs. Receptor source: a woman between 40 and 55 years old in good health. Some clones in this sample may be carry-over from other donors' samples.

This rearrangement joins TRBV5-1 to TRBJ2-7; TRBD1 agrees at 7 bases. Losses at the gene ends were 5 bases for V and 3 bases for J; bases not matched to a gene: 5. The CDR3 spans 13 residues. Germline loops: CDR1 SGHRS, CDR2 YFSETQ. The CDR3 sequence: CASRTGVGYEQYF. The CDR3 nucleotides read TGCGCCAGCAGAACAGGGGTAGGCTACGAGCAGTACTTC.

The chain uses TRBV28 and TRBJ1-4, with D possibly TRBD1 on 5 matching bases. Between the trimmed V and J ends, which lost 8 bases and 5 bases, there was a span of 12 bases. This CDR3 region has 13 residues. Germline V lookup: CDR1 MDHEN, CDR2 SYDVKM. The CDR3 sequence: CASSDSLNEKLFF. CDR3 nucleotide sequence: TGTGCCAGCTCTGACAGTCTGAATGAAAAACTGTTTTTT.

This chain connects TRBV4-3 to TRBJ2-3, with D unresolved. Germline CDR1 reads LGHNA; CDR2 reads YSLEER. This CDR3 has 14 amino acids. V was clipped by 8 bases and J by 5 bases, with 17 bases between them. CDR3 sequence: CASAQRLYGDTQYF. The CDR3 region has the DNA TGCGCCAGCGCCCAGAGGCTATATGGAGATACGCAGTATTTT.

Here the CDR3 DNA reads TGTGCCAGCACCTCGGGCGGGAGGGCCAGAGAGACCCAGTACTTC. Protein sequence: CASTSGGRARETQYF. The chain combines TRBV6-6 with TRBJ2-5; 9 bases match TRBD2. Germline V gene lookup returns CDR1 MNHNY and CDR2 SVGAGI (reference sequence). The V and J ends lost 7 bases and 4 bases, in that order; junction bases with no gene match: 10. CDR3 length: 15 residues.

At least ten counts were recorded for this clone. The genes are TRBV4-1 and TRBJ1-1; D remains unclear. The CDR3 has 15 amino acids. Looked up from germline, CDR1 is MGHRA and CDR2 is YSYEKL. Trimming left V 4 bases short and J 1 base short, with 13 bases between. The CDR3 sequence: CASSPPGRANTEAFF. The CDR3, as DNA: TGCGCCAGCAGCCCCCCGGGGAGGGCGAACACTGAAGCTTTCTTT.

The table lists this clone with many counts. Other DNA variants within this sample encode the same CDR3. This rearrangement joins TRBV20-1 to TRBJ1-1; the D gene is possibly TRBD1 (5 bases). Germline V CDR1 and CDR2: DFQATT, SNEGSKA (reference sequence). With 6 bases removed from V and 8 bases from J, the gap between germline ends came to 10 bases. The CDR3 consists of 10 residues. The CDR3 protein is CSAFRGEAFF. The CDR3 DNA is TGCAGTGCCTTTAGGGGAGAAGCTTTCTTT.

V and J are TRBV15 and TRBJ2-3, with 8 bases identical to TRBD2. Trimming cost V 2 bases and J 5 bases; bases outside gene matches: 6. CDR1 and CDR2 (germline): LNHNV, YYDKDF (reference sequence). The CDR3 is 15 amino acids. DNA of the CDR3: TGTGCCACCAGCAGATCCCGAGCGGGAGAAGATACGCAGTATTTT. Its protein is CATSRSRAGEDTQYF. Filled out from reference TRBV15 and TRBJ2-3, the complete variable domain reads DAMVIQNPRYQVTQFGKPVTLSCSQTLNHNVMYWYQQKSSQAPKLLFHYYDKDFNNEADTPDNFQSRRPNTSFCFLDIRSPGLGDTAMYLCATSRSRAGEDTQYFGPGTRLTVL.

This clone was counted many times. Other DNA sequences in this sample translate to the same CDR3. The J gene is TRBJ1-5, the V gene TRBV28; no clear D. Germline CDR1 MDHEN, CDR2 SYDVKM. With 4 bases removed from V and 4 bases from J, the gap between germline ends came to 8 bases. The CDR3 runs to 13 residues. CDR3 residues: CASSSFSNQPQHF. CDR3 sequence (DNA): TGTGCCAGCAGTTCATTTTCTAATCAGCCCCAGCATTTT.

The V call is TRBV15, the J call TRBJ1-4; D unclear. V shed 0 bases and J shed 6 bases, with 14 bases lying between them. CDR3 length: 16 residues. From germline, CDR1 is LNHNV and CDR2 YYDKDF (reference sequence). CDR3 sequence: CATSRDRRMWDEKLFF. Written as DNA, the CDR3 is TGTGCCACCAGCAGAGATCGTCGGATGTGGGATGAAAAACTGTTTTTT.

The J gene is TRBJ1-3, the V gene TRBV2; TRBD1 matches 7 bases. From germline, CDR1 is SNHLY and CDR2 FYNNEI. The CDR3 spans 14 residues. V lost 4 bases, J lost 0 bases, and 0 bases stayed unmatched. The CDR3 DNA reads as TGTGCCAGCAGTGGGGACAGCTCTGGAAACACCATATATTTT. The encoded protein is CASSGDSSGNTIYF.

V is TRBV19 and J is TRBJ2-7; the D call may be TRBD1 or TRBD2 (6 bases each). The V and J ends lost 7 bases and 2 bases respectively, with 18 bases between them. CDR1 is LNHDA and CDR2 is SQIVND in the germline V gene (reference sequence). The length of the CDR3 is 15 residues. The CDR3 DNA reads as TGTGCCAGTAACTCCGGGGGCCCGACACCCTACGAGCAGTACTTC. Translated: CASNSGGPTPYEQYF. The full variable domain, in which reference TRBV19 and TRBJ2-7 provide the parts outside the CDR3, is DGGITQSPKYLFRKEGQNVTLSCEQNLNHDAMYWYRQDPGQGLRLIYYSQIVNDFQKGDIAEGYSVSREKKESFPLTVTSAQKNPTAFYLCASNSGGPTPYEQYFGPGTRLTVT.

The V call is TRBV7-9, the J call TRBJ2-3; possibly TRBD1 for D (6 bases). Trimming shortened V by 3 bases and J by 0 bases, and 22 bases separated the two germline ends. CDR3 length: 19 residues. Germline CDR1 SEHNR, CDR2 FQNEAQ (reference sequence). The CDR3 DNA reads TGTGCCAGCAGCTTTAGACACTACAGGGTTCGGTTGAGCACAGATACGCAGTATTTT. This codes for CASSFRHYRVRLSTDTQYF.

This clone occurred once. The rearrangement joins TRBV2 to TRBJ1-3; D gene ambiguous. V was pared by 1 base and J by 0 bases, with 7 bases between. The CDR3 totals 15 residues. Germline CDR1 reads SNHLY; CDR2 reads FYNNEI. DNA of the CDR3: TGTGCCAGCAGTGAAGTTCGAGGCTCTGGAAACACCATATATTTT. This translates into CASSEVRGSGNTIYF.

The chain has TRBV19 and TRBJ2-5, with a possible D match to TRBD1 (5 bases). CDR3 length: 12 amino acids. The V gene's germline CDR1 is LNHDA and CDR2 SQIVND (reference sequence). V lost 6 bases and J 5 bases, leaving 10 bases between the germline ends. The CDR3 DNA reads as TGTGCCAGTAGACAGTCAGGGGAGACCCAGTACTTC. Its protein product is CASRQSGETQYF.

This rearrangement joins TRBV2 to TRBJ1-1, with TRBD1 as a possible D gene (5 bases). Trimming removed 8 bases from V and 1 base from J, with 14 bases in between. This CDR3 has 14 residues. Looked up from germline, CDR1 is SNHLY and CDR2 is FYNNEI. The CDR3 coding sequence is TGTGCCAGCTCGGTGGGCAGGGAGAACACTGAAGCTTTCTTT. Its protein product is CASSVGRENTEAFF.

On this clone: Additional DNA sequences in this sample encode the identical CDR3. The CDR3 region is CASSSPSYEQYF. The CDR3 bases are TGTGCCAGCAGCTCACCCAGCTACGAGCAGTACTTC. The V and J genes are TRBV28 and TRBJ2-7; D is uncertain. The germline V and J ends were trimmed by 6 bases and 3 bases, with 9 bases remaining between them. The CDR3 is made up of 12 amino acids. CDR1 MDHEN and CDR2 SYDVKM come from the germline V gene.

J is TRBJ2-6 and V is TRBV4-1; 8 bases line up with TRBD1. The CDR3 consists of 15 residues. With V trimmed by 8 bases and J by 1 base, 4 bases remained unmatched. Germline assignment: CDR1 MGHRA and CDR2 YSYEKL. The CDR3 DNA reads as TGCGCCAGCCAGGACAGGGTGTCTGGGGCCAACGTCCTGACTTTC. It translates to CASQDRVSGANVLTF.

In regard to this clone: A read error is the likely source, as a far larger clone sits one nucleotide away. The chain couples TRBV2 to TRBJ2-3; D may be TRBD2 (5 bases). CDR1 and CDR2 from the germline V gene are SNHLY and FYNNEI. The CDR3 sequence is 13 residues long. CDR3 DNA: TGTGCCGGCAGCGGACCGTTTCTGGATACGCAGTATTTT. As protein: CAGSGPFLDTQYF.

This clone was detected only once. This sample also contains other DNA sequences that code for the same CDR3. The V and J genes are TRBV30 and TRBJ2-7, with 9 bases matching TRBD1. The CDR3 runs 12 residues. Unmatched junction bases numbered 6, after V lost 5 bases and J lost 7 bases. Germline V gene data show CDR1 as GTSNPN and CDR2 as SVGIG (reference sequence). The CDR3 sequence is CAWDRGSYEQYF. Written as DNA, the CDR3 is TGTGCCTGGGACAGGGGGTCTTATGAGCAGTACTTC.

The chain recombines TRBV29-1 with TRBJ2-1; TRBD2 matches 10 bases. The CDR3 runs 14 residues. CDR1 and CDR2 from the germline V gene are SQVTM and ANQGSEA. V was pared by 3 bases and J by 5 bases, with 4 bases of the junction left unmatched. The chain's CDR3 is CSVDRLAGDNEQFF. CDR3 DNA: TGCAGCGTTGATAGACTAGCGGGCGACAATGAGCAGTTCTTC.

This clone showed up just a few times. This chain links TRBV10-2 with TRBJ2-3; 8 bases line up with TRBD1. From germline, CDR1 is WSHSY and CDR2 SAAADI. This CDR3 has 15 residues. V lost 6 bases to trimming and J lost 1 base; unmatched junction nucleotides: 6. CDR3 coding DNA: TGCGCCAGCAGACGCAGGGGGCAACGCACAGATACGCAGTATTTT. Its translation: CASRRRGQRTDTQYF.

This chain connects TRBV28 to TRBJ1-1, with TRBD1 matching over 12 bases. The CDR3 is 17 amino acids. With 3 bases clipped from V and 4 bases from J, the junction kept 9 bases outside the gene matches. Germline CDR1 reads MDHEN; CDR2 reads SYDVKM. The CDR3 is CASSFWDRGRIGTEAFF. In nucleotides, the CDR3 is TGTGCCAGCAGTTTTTGGGACAGGGGGCGCATCGGCACTGAAGCTTTCTTT.

The chain couples TRBV5-1 to TRBJ2-7; D ambiguous. The V and J ends lost 0 bases and 0 bases respectively, with 7 bases between them. Germline V gene lookup returns CDR1 SGHRS and CDR2 YFSETQ. The CDR3 has 14 amino acids. This CDR3 reads CASSLVTDSYEQYF. The CDR3 region has the DNA TGCGCCAGCAGCTTGGTTACAGACTCCTACGAGCAGTACTTC.

The V call is TRBV9, the J call TRBJ1-2, with D uncertain. With 0 bases removed from V and 8 bases from J, the gap between germline ends came to 20 bases. The CDR3 covers 16 residues. In germline, CDR1 is SGDLS, CDR2 YYNGEE. This chain's CDR3 is CASSVEGTVRLGGYTF. DNA for the CDR3: TGTGCCAGCAGCGTAGAAGGAACGGTCCGCCTCGGCGGCTACACCTTC.

The chain employs TRBV19 and TRBJ2-5; D may be TRBD1 (6 bases). The CDR3 is 11 residues long. CDR1 and CDR2 (germline): LNHDA, SQIVND (reference sequence). V gave up 6 bases and J gave up 4 bases, with 6 bases separating them. The CDR3, as DNA: TGTGCCAGTAGACAGGGAGAGACCCAGTACTTC. Protein sequence: CASRQGETQYF.

At least ten counts were recorded for this clone. Other DNA sequences of this sample code for an identical CDR3. The rearrangement links TRBV30 to TRBJ2-5; possible D gene TRBD2, 5 bases. The last part of the DNA fits TRBJ2-7 better; the J call may be wrong. The V gene's germline CDR1 is GTSNPN and CDR2 SVGIG (reference sequence). The CDR3 spans 13 residues. CDR3 coding DNA: TGTGCCTGGGAGGGTCCCTTTAAGGGCGAGCAGTACTTC. Amino acids: CAWEGPFKGEQYF.